This T cell receptor beta chain was identified in a study of T cell repertoires in aging, cancer and after chemotherapy. Peripheral blood genomic DNA, not sorted cells or RNA, was the template. With regard to this clonotype: Its target is unknown.

Findings of the study overall: Untreated cancer patients had significantly lower blood TCR diversity than age-matched healthy donors. Median generation probability rose over the chemotherapy interval in each cancer cohort, suggesting rebound thymic output. Healthy donors lost TCR diversity with age mainly through richness, cancer patients through richness and evenness. Immunological memory after chemotherapy cannot be judged from the repertoire data.

TRB rearrangements spanning V, D and J were amplified using mixed TRB-A/B primers. TCRdb re-called the multiplex PCR reads through MiXCR, storing one row per CDR3 protein. The data show about 4,500 distinct CDR3 sequences, over 60% seen once. This TCR derives from a human donor with a solid tumor. The specimen was blood.

CDR3 region: CASTRGGTGGYEQYF. Written as DNA, the CDR3 is TGTGCCAGCACCCGCGGAGGGACAGGGGGTTACGAGCAGTACTTC. The chain recombines TRBV6-5 with TRBJ2-7; 11 positions agree with TRBD1. J gave up 4 bases and V 7 bases, and 9 bases lay outside the gene matches. CDR1 and CDR2 from the germline V gene are MNHEY and SVGAGI. This CDR3 has 15 amino acids.